The rows below give T cell receptor beta chains drawn from one sample of a study of regulatory T cells in long-lasting Graves disease. TCRdb passed the multiplex PCR reads through MiXCR, listing each CDR3 protein once. The repertoire holds a few hundred thousand distinct CDR3 sequences, 22% seen once, with around 13% in the top ten. The sample was peripheral blood mononuclear cells (PBMCs), taken when the disease was refractory, from a patient treated with antithyroid drugs. The receptors derive from a female donor with Graves disease. Both conserved end residues are part of each CDR3. The order of the fields is D gene, J gene, V gene, clone size, CDR3 length, CDR3 DNA, CDR3 protein. The D gene is left open where the match is weak. Clone size appears in some rows only: once, few, many, or a class for an expanded clone.

TRBD1 TRBJ1-5 TRBV27 many 15 TGTGCCAGCAGCCCCTGGACAGGGTCCAATCAGCCCCAGCATTTT CASSPWTGSNQPQHF
. TRBJ1-1 TRBV28 many 13 TGTGCCAGCAGTTTCCCCCCCCAGGGCCAAGCTTTCTTT CASSFPPQGQAFF
. TRBJ1-2 TRBV9 few 14 TGTGCCAGCGGAGGGGAGGGGTCCTACTATGGCTACACCTTC CASGGEGSYYGYTF
TRBD1 TRBJ2-3 TRBV2 few 15 TGTGCCAGCAGTGAAGAGGGGGCTAGCACAGATACGCAGTATTTT CASSEEGASTDTQYF
TRBD1 TRBJ2-2 TRBV7-2 . 15 TGTGCCGGCAACCCAAACAGGGGGAACACCGGGGAGCTGTTTTTT CAGNPNRGNTGELFF
. TRBJ1-1 TRBV12-3/TRBV12-4 many 14 TGTGCCAGCAGTTTAAATAGGGCTCGCACTGAAGCTTTCTTT CASSLNRARTEAFF
. TRBJ2-5 TRBV29-1 few 15 TGCAGCGTTGAAGAGGTAGCGGAGATCCAAGAGACCCGGTACTTC CSVEEVAEIQETRYF
TRBD2 TRBJ2-5 TRBV5-1 few 15 TGCGCCAGCAGCGCCGCTAGCGGGGGCCAAGAGACCCAGTACTTC CASSAASGGQETQYF
. TRBJ1-5 TRBV28 many 12 TGTGCCAGCAGTTCCCATGGAGGGACCTTTCATTTT CASSSHGGTFHF
. TRBJ1-2 TRBV29-1 few 12 TGCAGCGTTCCGCTATTGTTTTATGGCTACACCTTC CSVPLLFYGYTF
. TRBJ2-5 TRBV10-3 few 12 TGTGCCATCAATGACGCGCAGGGGACCCAGTACTTC CAINDAQGTQYF
. TRBJ2-5 TRBV28 many 14 TGTGCCAGCAGAAGGTCAGGGACCCAAGAGACCCAGTACTTC CASRRSGTQETQYF
TRBD1 TRBJ1-6 TRBV19 few 13 TGTGCCTCGACGAGAGACAGGGGCCAACCCCTCCACTTT CASTRDRGQPLHF
. TRBJ1-3 TRBV20-1 few 14 TGCAGTGCTGAACCGGGACTCTCTGGAAACACCATATATTTT CSAEPGLSGNTIYF
. TRBJ1-4 TRBV30 . 17 TGTGCCTGGAGTGTACAGCAGGTTGACATACGCCACGAAAAACTGTTTTTT CAWSVQQVDIRHEKLFF
. TRBJ2-5 TRBV2 many 14 TGTGCCAGCAGGGACACCGGACTATTAGAGACCCAGTACTTC CASRDTGLLETQYF
. TRBJ1-5 TRBV6-1 . 13 TGTGCCAGCAGCGAGACAGAGACGGAGCCCCAGCATTTT CASSETETEPQHF
. TRBJ1-5 TRBV10-3 . 13 TGTGCCATCAGTGTCAGGGAGAACCAGCCCCAGCATTTT CAISVRENQPQHF
. TRBJ1-5 TRBV5-1 many 13 TGCGCCAGCAGCTTGGGGACAGATCAGCCCCAGCATTTT CASSLGTDQPQHF
TRBD2 TRBJ2-3 TRBV28 . 16 TGTGCCAGCAGTCCCCGTTTAGCGGGAGCGGGAGATACGCAGTATTTT CASSPRLAGAGDTQYF
. TRBJ2-2 TRBV7-9 many 15 TGTGCCAGCAGTTACGACACCGCGAACACCGGGGAGCTGTTTTTT CASSYDTANTGELFF
. TRBJ2-3 TRBV28 . 15 TGTGCCAGCAGTTTATGGACATCTAGCACAGATACGCAGTATTTT CASSLWTSSTDTQYF
. TRBJ2-7 TRBV4-1 few 15 TGCGCCAGCAGCCATCTCCTTCCCGTTTCCTACGAGCAGTACTTC CASSHLLPVSYEQYF